In its sample, the clone carrying this T cell receptor (beta chain) was seen many times. Regions amplified from RNA transcripts were the TCR beta CDR3 regions. The HTBI set primed first-round TCR CDR3 RT-PCR. TCRdb called the multiplex PCR reads again in MiXCR, with one record for every CDR3 protein. Counted here are around 300,000 distinct CDR3 sequences, roughly an eighth occurring once; the ten biggest clones make up under 8%. The data were taken from a study of T cells in Graves' hyperthyroidism and ophthalmopathy. Study-level background: Peripheral blood was drawn at first diagnosis, prior to all treatment.

Researchers defined stable Graves' hyperthyroidism as no ophthalmopathy progression within 18 months. This CDR3 is 12 amino acids long. The V end lost 8 bases, the J end lost 3 bases, and 14 bases lay between the germline ends. Germline-derived CDR1 and CDR2 are DFQATT and SNEGSKA (reference sequence). The rearrangement joins TRBV20-1 to TRBJ2-7; possibly TRBD1 for D (5 bases). The sequenced sample was blood. This clonotype originated in a woman in her thirties or forties with Graves' hyperthyroidism. In DNA form, the CDR3 reads TGCAGTACAGGACCAGACAGCTACGAGCAGTACTTC. Residues: CSTGPDSYEQYF.